The source of this T cell receptor beta chain is a study of blood T cells in healthy people across ages. This CDR3 comprises 12 residues. CDR1 is SQVTM, CDR2 ANQGSEA, per germline. With V trimmed by 6 bases and J by 7 bases, 8 bases remained unmatched. Next came a second PCR, run for roughly 6 to 11 cycles, which used a sample-barcoded 5' primer along with a J-beta primer mix. Through a template-switch adaptor with 12 random nucleotides, each cDNA molecule received a tag. From the 5' RACE reads, TCRdb called clonotypes with MiXCR, one entry per CDR3 protein. Here the sample spans some 710,000 distinct CDR3 sequences, about half being singletons.

The chain uses TRBV29-1 and TRBJ1-2; 7 bases fit TRBD1. Sequenced: blood. This receptor was identified in an elderly man in good health. CDR3 amino acids: CSVAAGGLGYTF. CDR3 DNA sequence: TGCAGCGTCGCGGCAGGGGGACTTGGCTACACCTTC.